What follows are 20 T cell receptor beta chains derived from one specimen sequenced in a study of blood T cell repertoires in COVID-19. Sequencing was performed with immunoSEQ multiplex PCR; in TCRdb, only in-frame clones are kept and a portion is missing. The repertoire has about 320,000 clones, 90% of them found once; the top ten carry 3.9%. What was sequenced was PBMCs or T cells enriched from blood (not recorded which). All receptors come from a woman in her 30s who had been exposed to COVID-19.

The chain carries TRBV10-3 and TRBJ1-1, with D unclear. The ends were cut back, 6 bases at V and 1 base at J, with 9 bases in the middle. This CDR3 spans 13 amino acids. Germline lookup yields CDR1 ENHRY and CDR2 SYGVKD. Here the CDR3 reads CAISRGTNTEAFF. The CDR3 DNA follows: TGTGCCATCAGCCGGGGAACGAACACTGAAGCTTTCTTT.

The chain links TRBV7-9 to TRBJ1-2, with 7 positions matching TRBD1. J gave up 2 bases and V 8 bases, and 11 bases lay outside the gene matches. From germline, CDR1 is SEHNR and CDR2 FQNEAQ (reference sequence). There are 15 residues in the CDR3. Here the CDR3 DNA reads TGTGCCAGCGGGGGAATAGGGACAGCCAACTATGGCTACACCTTC. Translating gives CASGGIGTANYGYTF.

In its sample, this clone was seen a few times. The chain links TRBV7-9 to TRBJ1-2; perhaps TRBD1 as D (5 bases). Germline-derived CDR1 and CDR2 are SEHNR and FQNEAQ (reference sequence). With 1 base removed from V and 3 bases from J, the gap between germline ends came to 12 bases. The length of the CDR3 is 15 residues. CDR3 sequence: CASSLGQGADYGYTF. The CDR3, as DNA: TGTGCCAGCAGCTTAGGGCAAGGGGCAGACTATGGCTACACCTTC.

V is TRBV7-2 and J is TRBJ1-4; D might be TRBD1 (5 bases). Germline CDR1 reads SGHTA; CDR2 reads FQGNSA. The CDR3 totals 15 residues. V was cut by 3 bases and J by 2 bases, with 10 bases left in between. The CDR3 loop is CASSFQGGTNEKLFF. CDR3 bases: TGTGCCAGCAGCTTTCAGGGAGGCACTAATGAAAAACTGTTTTTT.

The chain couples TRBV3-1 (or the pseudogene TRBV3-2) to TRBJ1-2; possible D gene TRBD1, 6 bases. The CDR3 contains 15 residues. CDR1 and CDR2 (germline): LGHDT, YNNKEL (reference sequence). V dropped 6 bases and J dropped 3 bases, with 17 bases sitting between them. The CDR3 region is CASRPRGAGDYGYTF. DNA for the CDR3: TGTGCCAGCAGACCACGGGGGGCAGGGGACTATGGCTACACCTTC.

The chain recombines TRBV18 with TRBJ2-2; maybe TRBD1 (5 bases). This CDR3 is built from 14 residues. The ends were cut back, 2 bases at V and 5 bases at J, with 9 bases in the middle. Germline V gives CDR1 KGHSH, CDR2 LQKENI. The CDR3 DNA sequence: TGTGCCAGCTCACCAAAGGGGAAGACCGGGGAGCTGTTTTTT. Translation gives CASSPKGKTGELFF.

In DNA, the CDR3 is TGTGCCAGCAGCATCTCGGGGGGGCACAGCCAGTACTTC. Encoded protein: CASSISGGHSQYF. The rearrangement links TRBV6-2 or TRBV6-3 to TRBJ2-5; 8 positions match TRBD2. J was trimmed by 10 bases and V by 6 bases; bases with no gene match: 10. This CDR3 region has 13 residues. Germline lookup yields CDR1 MNHEY and CDR2 SVGEGT.

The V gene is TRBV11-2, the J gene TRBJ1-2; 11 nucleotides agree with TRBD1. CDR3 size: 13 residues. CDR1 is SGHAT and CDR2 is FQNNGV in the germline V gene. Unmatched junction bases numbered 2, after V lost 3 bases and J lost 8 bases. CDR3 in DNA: TGTGCCAGCAGCTTGGACAGGGGGCTAGGCTACACCTTC. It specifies CASSLDRGLGYTF. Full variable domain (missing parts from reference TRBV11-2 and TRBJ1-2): EAGVAQSPRYKIIEKRQSVAFWCNPISGHATLYWYQQILGQGPKLLIQFQNNGVVDDSQLPKDRFSAERLKGVDSTLKIQPAKLEDSAVYLCASSLDRGLGYTFGSGTRLTVV.

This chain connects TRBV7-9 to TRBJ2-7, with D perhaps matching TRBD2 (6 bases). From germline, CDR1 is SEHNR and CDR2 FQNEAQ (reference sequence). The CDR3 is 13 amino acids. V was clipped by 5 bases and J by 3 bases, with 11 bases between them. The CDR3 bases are TGTGCCAGCAGCCCCTGGCGGGGCTACGAGCAGTACTTC. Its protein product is CASSPWRGYEQYF.

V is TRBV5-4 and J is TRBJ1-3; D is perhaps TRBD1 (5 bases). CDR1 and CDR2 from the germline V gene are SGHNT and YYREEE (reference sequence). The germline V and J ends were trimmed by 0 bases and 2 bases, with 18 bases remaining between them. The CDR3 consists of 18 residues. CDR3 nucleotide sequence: TGTGCCAGCAGCTTGGGTTCTCCGTCCAGGGTGACTGGAAACACCATATATTTT. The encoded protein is CASSLGSPSRVTGNTIYF.

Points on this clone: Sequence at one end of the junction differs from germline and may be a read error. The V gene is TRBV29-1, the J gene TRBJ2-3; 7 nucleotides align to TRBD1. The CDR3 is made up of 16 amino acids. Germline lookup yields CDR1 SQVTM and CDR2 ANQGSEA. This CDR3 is CSVEGGGTASADTQYF. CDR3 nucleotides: TGCAGCGTCGAAGGGGGTGGGACAGCAAGCGCAGATACGCAGTATTTT.

CDR3 loop: CASSLGGTRVYGYTF. The CDR3 coding sequence is TGTGCCAGCAGCTTAGGGGGCACCCGTGTCTATGGCTACACCTTC. The V call is TRBV7-2, the J call TRBJ1-2, with D tentatively TRBD1 (5 bases). Germline V lookup: CDR1 SGHTA, CDR2 FQGNSA. The CDR3 extends over 15 amino acids. Trimming stripped 1 base from V and 4 bases from J, with 13 bases between.

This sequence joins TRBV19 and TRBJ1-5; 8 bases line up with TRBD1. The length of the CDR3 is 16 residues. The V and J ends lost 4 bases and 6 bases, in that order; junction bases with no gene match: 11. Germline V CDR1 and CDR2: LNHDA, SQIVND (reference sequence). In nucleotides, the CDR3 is TGTGCCAGTAGTACCCGACCGGACAGGGTCAGTCAGCCCCAGCATTTT. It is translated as CASSTRPDRVSQPQHF.

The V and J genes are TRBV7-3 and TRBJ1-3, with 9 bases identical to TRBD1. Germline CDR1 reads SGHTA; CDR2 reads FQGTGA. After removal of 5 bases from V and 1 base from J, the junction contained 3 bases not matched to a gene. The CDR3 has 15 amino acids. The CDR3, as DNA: TGTGCCAGCAGCCGACAGGGGGGATCTGGAAACACCATATATTTT. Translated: CASSRQGGSGNTIYF. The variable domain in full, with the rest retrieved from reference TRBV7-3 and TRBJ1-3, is GAGVSQTPSNKVTEKGKYVELRCDPISGHTALYWYRQSLGQGPEFLIYFQGTGAADDSGLPNDRFFAVRPEGSVSTLKIQRTERGDSAVYLCASSRQGGSGNTIYFGEGSWLTVV.

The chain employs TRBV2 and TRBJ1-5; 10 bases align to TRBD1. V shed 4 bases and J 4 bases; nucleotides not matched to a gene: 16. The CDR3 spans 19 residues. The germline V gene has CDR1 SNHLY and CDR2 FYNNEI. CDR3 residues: CASSVRQGAAADSNQPQHF. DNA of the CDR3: TGTGCCAGCAGTGTCCGACAGGGGGCGGCCGCGGATTCGAATCAGCCCCAGCATTTT.

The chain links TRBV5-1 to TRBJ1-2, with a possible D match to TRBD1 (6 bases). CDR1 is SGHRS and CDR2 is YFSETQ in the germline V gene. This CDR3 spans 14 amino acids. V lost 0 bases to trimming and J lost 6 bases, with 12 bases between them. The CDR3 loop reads CASSLEMRGNGYTF. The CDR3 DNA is TGCGCCAGCAGCTTGGAGATGAGGGGGAATGGCTACACCTTC. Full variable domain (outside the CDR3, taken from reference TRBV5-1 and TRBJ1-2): KAGVTQTPRYLIKTRGQQVTLSCSPISGHRSVSWYQQTPGQGLQFLFEYFSETQRNKGNFPGRFSGRQFSNSRSEMNVSTLELGDSALYLCASSLEMRGNGYTFGSGTRLTVV.

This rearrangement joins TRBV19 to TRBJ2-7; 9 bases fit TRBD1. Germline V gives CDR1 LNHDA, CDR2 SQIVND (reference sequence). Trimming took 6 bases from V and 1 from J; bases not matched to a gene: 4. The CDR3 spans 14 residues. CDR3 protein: CASRGQGKSYEQYF. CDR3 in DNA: TGTGCCAGTAGGGGACAGGGCAAGTCCTACGAGCAGTACTTC.

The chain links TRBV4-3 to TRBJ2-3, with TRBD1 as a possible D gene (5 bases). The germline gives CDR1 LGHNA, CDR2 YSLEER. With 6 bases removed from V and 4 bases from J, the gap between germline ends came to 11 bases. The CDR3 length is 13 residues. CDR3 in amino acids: CASSRGSADTQYF. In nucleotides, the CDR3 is TGCGCCAGCAGTAGGGGATCGGCAGATACGCAGTATTTT.

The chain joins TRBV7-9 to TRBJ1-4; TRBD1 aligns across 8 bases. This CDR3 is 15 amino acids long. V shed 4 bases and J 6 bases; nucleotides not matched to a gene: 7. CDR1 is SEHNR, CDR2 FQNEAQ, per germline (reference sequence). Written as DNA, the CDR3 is TGTGCCAGCAGCTCCCCGGACAGGGAGGATGAAAAACTGTTTTTT. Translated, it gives CASSSPDREDEKLFF.

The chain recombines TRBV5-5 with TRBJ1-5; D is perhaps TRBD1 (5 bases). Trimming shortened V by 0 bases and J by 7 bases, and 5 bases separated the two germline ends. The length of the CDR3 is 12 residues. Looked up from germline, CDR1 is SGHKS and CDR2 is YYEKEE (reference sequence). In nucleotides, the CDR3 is TGTGCCAGCAGCTTGGAGGGGCAGCCCCAGCATTTT. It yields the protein CASSLEGQPQHF. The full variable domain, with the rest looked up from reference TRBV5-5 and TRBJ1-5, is DAGVTQSPTHLIKTRGQQVTLRCSPISGHKSVSWYQQVLGQGPQFIFQYYEKEERGRGNFPDRFSARQFPNYSSELNVNALLLGDSALYLCASSLEGQPQHFGDGTRLSIL.